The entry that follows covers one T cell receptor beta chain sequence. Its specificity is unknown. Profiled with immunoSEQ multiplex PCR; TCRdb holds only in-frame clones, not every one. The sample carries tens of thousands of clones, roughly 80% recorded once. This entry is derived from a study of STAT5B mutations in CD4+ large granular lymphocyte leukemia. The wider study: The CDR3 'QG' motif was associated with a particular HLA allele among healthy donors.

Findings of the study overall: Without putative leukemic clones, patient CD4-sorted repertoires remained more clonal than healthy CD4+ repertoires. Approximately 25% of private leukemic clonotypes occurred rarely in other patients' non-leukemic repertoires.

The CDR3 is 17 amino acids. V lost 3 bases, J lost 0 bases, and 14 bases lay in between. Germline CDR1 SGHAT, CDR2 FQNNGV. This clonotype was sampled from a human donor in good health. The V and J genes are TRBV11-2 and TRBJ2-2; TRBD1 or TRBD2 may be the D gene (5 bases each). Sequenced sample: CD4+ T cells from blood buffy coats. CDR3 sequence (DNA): TGTGCCAGCAGCTTGGCCCGGGGCCGGGCGAACACCGGGGAGCTGTTTTTT. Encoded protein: CASSLARGRANTGELFF. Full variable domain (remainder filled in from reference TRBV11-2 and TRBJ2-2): EAGVAQSPRYKIIEKRQSVAFWCNPISGHATLYWYQQILGQGPKLLIQFQNNGVVDDSQLPKDRFSAERLKGVDSTLKIQPAKLEDSAVYLCASSLARGRANTGELFFGEGSRLTVL.